The clone carrying this T cell receptor (beta chain) was seen ten or more times. Its matching antigen is unknown. This sample is part of a study of T-cell reconstitution after alpha-beta-depleted transplantation in children. General study results and limits: Roughly two months post-transplant, alpha-beta T cells reportedly originated from several hundred graft clones that had expanded. Fresh T-cell production supplied most of the T-cell counts and diversity seen one year after transplant. High day-60 TCRbeta diversity in some patients came from surviving recipient T cells and thymic progenitors.

It was with unique molecular identifiers that the TCRbeta library was prepared. TCRdb re-called the PCR reads with MiXCR, one entry per CDR3 protein. The sample includes 250,000 to 300,000 distinct CDR3 sequences, 10% of them seen just once. The CDR3 has 15 amino acids. CDR1 and CDR2 from the germline V gene are SGHRS and YFSETQ. V dropped 3 bases and J dropped 3; count of bases not matched to a gene: 3. This material consisted of PBMCs, taken before TCRalphabeta/CD19-depleted stem cell transplant. V is TRBV5-1 and J is TRBJ2-7; 13 nucleotides line up with TRBD2. This receptor was taken from a boy under two years old with acute myeloid leukemia, due to receive a stem cell transplant. CDR3 in amino acids: CASSSRTSGGYEQYF. The CDR3, as DNA: TGCGCCAGCAGCTCGCGGACTAGCGGGGGCTACGAGCAGTACTTC.